This TCR beta chain was documented in a study of T cells in Graves' hyperthyroidism and ophthalmopathy. As for the study in general: The blood sample was taken at first diagnosis, before treatment began.

Details on this clonotype: Its antigen is currently unknown.

Trimming left V 10 bases short and J 1 base short, with 7 bases between. The V gene's germline CDR1 is MNHNS and CDR2 SASEGT. The CDR3 is 11 residues long. Study observations and caveats: Prediction of ophthalmopathy progression came a median about 6 months pre-onset. Blood shared most expanded thyroid clonotypes above 0.001.

RNA transcripts served as the template for amplifying TCR beta CDR3 regions. The TCR CDR3 first-round RT-PCR relied on the HTBI primer set. TCRdb itself ran the multiplex PCR reads through MiXCR, one entry per CDR3 protein. The sample records hundreds of thousands of distinct CDR3 sequences, 15% to 20% being singletons. This clonotype was sampled from a man aged 35-49 years with Graves' ophthalmopathy. J is TRBJ1-2 and V is TRBV6-1; D is possibly TRBD1 (5 bases). The sequenced sample consisted of blood. CDR3 sequence: CATGRNYGYTF. CDR3 nucleotide sequence: TGTGCCACGGGACGTAACTATGGCTACACCTTC.